This record concerns one T cell receptor (beta chain) sequence. Its antigen is unidentified. These data belong to a study of blood T cells in healthy people across ages. A second PCR of about 6 to 12 cycles used a sample-barcoded 5' primer and a J-beta primer mix. TCRdb re-called the 5' RACE reads through MiXCR, storing one row per CDR3 protein. The sample has 890,000 or so distinct CDR3 sequences; approximately 65% are singletons. The CDR3 contains 14 residues. V lost 0 bases and J 10 bases, leaving 11 bases between the germline ends. The germline CDR1 and CDR2 sequences are SGDLS and YYNGEE. Study-level findings and limits: A roughly linear fall in TCR beta diversity per million T cells was seen with increasing age.

This receptor was identified in a man younger than 40 in good health. J is TRBJ1-6 and V is TRBV9; D remains unclear. The sequencing sample was made of blood. This CDR3 is CASSVGSGNSPLHF. The CDR3, as DNA: TGTGCCAGCAGCGTAGGTTCGGGAAACTCACCCCTCCACTTT.